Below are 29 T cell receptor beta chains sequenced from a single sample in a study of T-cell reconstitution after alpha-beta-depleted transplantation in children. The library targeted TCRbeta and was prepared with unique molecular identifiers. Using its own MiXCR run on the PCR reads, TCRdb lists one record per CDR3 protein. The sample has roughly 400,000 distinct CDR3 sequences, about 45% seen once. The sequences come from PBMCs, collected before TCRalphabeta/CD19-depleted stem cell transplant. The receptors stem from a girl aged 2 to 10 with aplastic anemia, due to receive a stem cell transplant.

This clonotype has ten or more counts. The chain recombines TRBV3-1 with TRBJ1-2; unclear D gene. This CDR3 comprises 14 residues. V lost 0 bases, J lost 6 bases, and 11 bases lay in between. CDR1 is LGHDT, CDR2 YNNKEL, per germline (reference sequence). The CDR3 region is CASSQDWRSNGYTF. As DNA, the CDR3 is TGTGCCAGCAGCCAAGATTGGCGGTCTAATGGCTACACCTTC.

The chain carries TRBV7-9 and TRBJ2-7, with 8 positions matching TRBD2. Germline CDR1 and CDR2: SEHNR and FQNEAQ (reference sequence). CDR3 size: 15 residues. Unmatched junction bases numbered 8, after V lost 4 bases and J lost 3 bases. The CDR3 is CASSSPSGPLYEQYF. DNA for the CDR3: TGTGCCAGCAGCTCTCCTAGCGGGCCCCTCTACGAGCAGTACTTC.

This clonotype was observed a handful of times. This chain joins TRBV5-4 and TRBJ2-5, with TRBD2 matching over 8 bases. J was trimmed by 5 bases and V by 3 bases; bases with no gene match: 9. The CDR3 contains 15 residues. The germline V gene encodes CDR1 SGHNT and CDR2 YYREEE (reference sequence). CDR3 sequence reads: CASSSGTRRDETQYF. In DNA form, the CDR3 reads TGTGCCAGCAGCTCCGGGACTAGGAGAGATGAGACCCAGTACTTC.

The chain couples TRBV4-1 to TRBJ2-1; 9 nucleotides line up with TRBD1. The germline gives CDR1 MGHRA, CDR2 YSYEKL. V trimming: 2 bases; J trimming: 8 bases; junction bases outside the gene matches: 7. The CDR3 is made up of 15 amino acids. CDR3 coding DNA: TGCGCCAGCAGCCAACCCGGGACAGGGATCGATGAGCAGTTCTTC. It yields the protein CASSQPGTGIDEQFF.

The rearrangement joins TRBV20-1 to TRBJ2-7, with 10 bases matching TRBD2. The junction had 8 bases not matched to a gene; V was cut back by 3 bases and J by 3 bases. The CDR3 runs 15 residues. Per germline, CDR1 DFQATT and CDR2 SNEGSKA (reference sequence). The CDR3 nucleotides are TGCAGTGCTAGGGGGCTACTAGCGGGGAGCTACGAGCAGTACTTC. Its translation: CSARGLLAGSYEQYF.

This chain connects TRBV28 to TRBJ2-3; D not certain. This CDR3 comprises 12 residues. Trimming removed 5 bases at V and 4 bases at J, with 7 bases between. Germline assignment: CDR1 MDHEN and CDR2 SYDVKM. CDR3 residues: CASSDTADTQYF. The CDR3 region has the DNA TGTGCCAGCAGTGATACGGCAGATACGCAGTATTTT. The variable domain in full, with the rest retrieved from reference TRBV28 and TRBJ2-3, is DVKVTQSSRYLVKRTGEKVFLECVQDMDHENMFWYRQDPGLGLRLIYFSYDVKMKEKGDIPEGYSVSREKKERFSLILESASTNQTSMYLCASSDTADTQYFGPGTRLTVL.

CDR3 region: CASSPGTALEQYF. The CDR3 DNA reads as TGTGCCAGCAGTCCAGGGACTGCTTTAGAGCAGTACTTC. The chain uses TRBV12-3 or TRBV12-4 and TRBJ2-7; possibly TRBD2 for D (6 bases). The length of the CDR3 is 13 residues. V was shortened by 5 bases and J by 7 bases, with 15 bases between the two germline ends.

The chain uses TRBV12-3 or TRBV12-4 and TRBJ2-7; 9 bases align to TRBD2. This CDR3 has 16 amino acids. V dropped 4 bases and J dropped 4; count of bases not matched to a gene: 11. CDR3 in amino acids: CASSSPLREGKYEQYF. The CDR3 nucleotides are TGTGCCAGCAGTTCTCCCTTGCGGGAGGGCAAGTACGAGCAGTACTTC.

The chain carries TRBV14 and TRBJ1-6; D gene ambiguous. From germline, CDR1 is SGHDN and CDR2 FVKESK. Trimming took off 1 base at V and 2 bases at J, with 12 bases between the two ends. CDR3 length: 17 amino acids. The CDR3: CASSQVDGPTYNSPLHF. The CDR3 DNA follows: TGTGCCAGCAGCCAAGTGGATGGCCCCACCTATAATTCACCCCTCCACTTT.

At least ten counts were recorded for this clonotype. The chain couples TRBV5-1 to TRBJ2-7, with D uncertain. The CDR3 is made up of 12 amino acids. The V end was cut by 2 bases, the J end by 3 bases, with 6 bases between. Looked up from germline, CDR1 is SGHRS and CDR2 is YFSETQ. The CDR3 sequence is CASSFGDYEQYF. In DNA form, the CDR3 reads TGCGCCAGCAGCTTTGGAGACTACGAGCAGTACTTC.

The CDR3 sequence is CASSERAAEDTQYF. CDR3 in DNA: TGTGCCAGCAGTGAAAGGGCAGCCGAAGATACGCAGTATTTT. The chain couples TRBV2 to TRBJ2-3; unclear D gene. Trimming shortened V by 2 bases and J by 5 bases, and 11 bases separated the two germline ends. The germline V gene encodes CDR1 SNHLY and CDR2 FYNNEI. This CDR3 has 14 residues.

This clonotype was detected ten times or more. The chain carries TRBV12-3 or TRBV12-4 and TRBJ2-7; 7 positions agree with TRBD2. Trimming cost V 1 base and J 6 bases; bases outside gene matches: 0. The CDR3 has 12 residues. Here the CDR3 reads CASSLGGGEQYF. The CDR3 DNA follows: TGTGCCAGCAGTTTAGGGGGGGGCGAGCAGTACTTC.

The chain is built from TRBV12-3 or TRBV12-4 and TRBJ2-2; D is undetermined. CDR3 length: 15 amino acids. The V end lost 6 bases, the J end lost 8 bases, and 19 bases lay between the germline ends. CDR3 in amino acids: CASSTRTGLTGELFF. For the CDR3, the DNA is TGTGCCAGCAGCACAAGGACCGGATTAACAGGGGAGCTGTTTTTT.

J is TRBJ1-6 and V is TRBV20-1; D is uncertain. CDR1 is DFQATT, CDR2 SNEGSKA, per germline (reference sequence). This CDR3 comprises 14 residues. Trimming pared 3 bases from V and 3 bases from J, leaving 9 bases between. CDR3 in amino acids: CSARGRSYNSPLHF. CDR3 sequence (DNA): TGCAGTGCTAGGGGCCGAAGCTATAATTCACCCCTCCACTTT.

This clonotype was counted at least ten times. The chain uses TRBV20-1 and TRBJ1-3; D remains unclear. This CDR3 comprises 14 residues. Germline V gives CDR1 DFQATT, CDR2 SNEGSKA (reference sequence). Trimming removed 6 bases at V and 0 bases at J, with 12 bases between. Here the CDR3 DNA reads TGCAGTGCCGTCGACGGGAACTCTGGAAACACCATATATTTT. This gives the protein CSAVDGNSGNTIYF.

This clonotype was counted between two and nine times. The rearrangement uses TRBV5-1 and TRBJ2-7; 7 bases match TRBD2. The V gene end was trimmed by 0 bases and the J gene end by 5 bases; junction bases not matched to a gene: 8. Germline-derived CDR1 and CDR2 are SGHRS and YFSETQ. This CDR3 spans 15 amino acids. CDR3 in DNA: TGCGCCAGCAGCTTGGCGGGGGGAATGAGCCACGAGCAGTACTTC. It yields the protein CASSLAGGMSHEQYF.

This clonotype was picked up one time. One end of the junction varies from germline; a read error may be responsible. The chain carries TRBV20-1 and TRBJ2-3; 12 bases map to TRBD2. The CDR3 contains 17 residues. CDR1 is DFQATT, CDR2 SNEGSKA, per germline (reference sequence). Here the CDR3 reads CCARVASGRATTDTQYF. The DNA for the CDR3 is TGCTGTGCTAGAGTGGCTAGCGGGAGGGCCACGACAGATACGCAGTATTTT.

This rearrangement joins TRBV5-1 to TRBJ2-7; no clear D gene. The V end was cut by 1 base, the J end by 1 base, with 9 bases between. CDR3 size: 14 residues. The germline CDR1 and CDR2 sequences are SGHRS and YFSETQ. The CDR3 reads CASSLLQFSYEQYF. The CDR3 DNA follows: TGCGCCAGCAGCTTGTTACAATTTTCCTACGAGCAGTACTTC.

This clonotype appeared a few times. The CDR3 DNA is TGTGCCAGCAGTTACCGGACTAGCGGTTACACCGGGGAGCTGTTTTTT. Amino acid sequence: CASSYRTSGYTGELFF. The chain combines TRBV27 with TRBJ2-2; 10 bases map to TRBD2. The CDR3 loop spans 16 amino acids. Germline CDR1 is MNHEY and CDR2 is SMNVEV (reference sequence). V was clipped by 4 bases and J by 3 bases; unmatched bases: 5.

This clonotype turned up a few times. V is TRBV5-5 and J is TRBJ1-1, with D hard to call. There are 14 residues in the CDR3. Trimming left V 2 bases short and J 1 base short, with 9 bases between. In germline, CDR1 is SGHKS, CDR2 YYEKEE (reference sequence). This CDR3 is CASSFMAPNTEAFF. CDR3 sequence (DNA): TGTGCCAGCAGCTTTATGGCACCGAACACTGAAGCTTTCTTT.

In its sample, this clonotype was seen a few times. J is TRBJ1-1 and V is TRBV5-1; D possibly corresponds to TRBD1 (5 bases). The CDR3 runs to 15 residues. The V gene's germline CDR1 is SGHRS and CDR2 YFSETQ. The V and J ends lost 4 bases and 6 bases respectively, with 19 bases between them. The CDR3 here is CASSDPRGREPEAFF. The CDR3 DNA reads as TGCGCCAGCAGCGACCCTCGGGGCAGGGAGCCTGAAGCTTTCTTT.

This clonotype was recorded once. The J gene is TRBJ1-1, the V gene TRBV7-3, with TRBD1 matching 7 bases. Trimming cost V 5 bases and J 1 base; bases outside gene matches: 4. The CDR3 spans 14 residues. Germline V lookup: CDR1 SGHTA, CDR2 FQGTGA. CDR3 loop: CASSPNRGNTEAFF. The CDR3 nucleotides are TGTGCCAGCAGCCCCAACAGGGGGAACACTGAAGCTTTCTTT.

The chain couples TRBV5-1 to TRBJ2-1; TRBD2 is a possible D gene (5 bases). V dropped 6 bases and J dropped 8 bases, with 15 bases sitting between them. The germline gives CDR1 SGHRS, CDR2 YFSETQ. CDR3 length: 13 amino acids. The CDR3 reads CASTPDLADEQFF. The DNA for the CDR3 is TGCGCCAGCACCCCGGACCTAGCCGATGAGCAGTTCTTC.

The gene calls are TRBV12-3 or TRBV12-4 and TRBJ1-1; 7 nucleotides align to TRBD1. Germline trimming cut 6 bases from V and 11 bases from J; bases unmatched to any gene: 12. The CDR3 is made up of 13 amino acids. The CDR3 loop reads CASSRGQVKGAFF. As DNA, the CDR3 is TGTGCCAGCAGCCGAGGACAGGTCAAAGGCGCTTTCTTT.

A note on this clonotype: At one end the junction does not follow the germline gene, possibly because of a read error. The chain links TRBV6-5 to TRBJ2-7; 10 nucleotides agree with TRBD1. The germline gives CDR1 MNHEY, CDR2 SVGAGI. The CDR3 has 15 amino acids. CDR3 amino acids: CASTYSATGGHEQYF. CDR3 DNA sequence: TGTGCCAGCACTTACTCAGCGACAGGGGGCCACGAGCAGTACTTC.

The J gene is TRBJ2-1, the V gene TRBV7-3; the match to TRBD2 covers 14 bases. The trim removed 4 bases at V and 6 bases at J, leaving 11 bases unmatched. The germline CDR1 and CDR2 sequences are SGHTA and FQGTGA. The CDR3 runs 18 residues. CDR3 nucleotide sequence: TGTGCCAGCAGCTCGGGACTAGCGGGAGAAATACCCTCCAATGAGCAGTTCTTC. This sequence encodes CASSSGLAGEIPSNEQFF.

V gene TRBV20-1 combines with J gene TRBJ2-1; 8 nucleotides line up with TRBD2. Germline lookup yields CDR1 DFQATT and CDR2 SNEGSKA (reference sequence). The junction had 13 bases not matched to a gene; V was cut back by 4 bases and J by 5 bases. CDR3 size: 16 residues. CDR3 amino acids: CSAKIPGTRVNNEQFF. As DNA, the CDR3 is TGCAGTGCTAAAATTCCCGGGACTAGGGTTAACAATGAGCAGTTCTTC.

The CDR3 protein is CASSPGVYNEQFF. The CDR3 DNA is TGTGCCAGCAGCCCGGGGGTCTACAATGAGCAGTTCTTC. The chain couples TRBV7-9 to TRBJ2-1, with a weak D call TRBD2 (6 bases). Trimming shortened V by 5 bases and J by 3 bases, and 8 bases separated the two germline ends. The CDR3 extends over 13 amino acids. The germline V gene has CDR1 SEHNR and CDR2 FQNEAQ (reference sequence). Full variable domain (rest looked up from reference TRBV7-9 and TRBJ2-1): DTGVSQNPRHKITKRGQNVTFRCDPISEHNRLYWYRQTLGQGPEFLTYFQNEAQLEKSRLLSDRFSAERPKGSFSTLEIQRTEQGDSAMYLCASSPGVYNEQFFGPGTRLTVL.

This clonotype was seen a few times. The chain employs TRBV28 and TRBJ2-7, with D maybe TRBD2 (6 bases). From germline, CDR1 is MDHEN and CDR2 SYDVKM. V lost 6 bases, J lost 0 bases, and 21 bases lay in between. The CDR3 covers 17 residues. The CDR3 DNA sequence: TGTGCCAGCAGAGGGGCTGCCGGGAGCCTTTTCTCCTACGAGCAGTACTTC. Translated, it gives CASRGAAGSLFSYEQYF.